This T cell receptor beta chain was obtained from a study of blood T cell repertoires in COVID-19 (dated by TCRdb to the early 2020s). Some background on the complete study: Collaborator samples came from the United States, Italy and Spain and covered acute and convalescent phases of COVID-19. The material from the prospective study consisted of cDNA or gDNA derived from T cells, B-cell-depleted T cells, or PBMCs. The dataset comprised deeply sampled blood TCRbeta repertoires from subjects exposed to, actively infected with, or recovered from COVID-19. A freely available public database, intended as a resource for researchers studying the immune response to SARS-CoV-2, is where the repertoires were released. The samples were drawn from the first 160 participants of the ongoing ImmuneRACE study and from over a thousand subjects provided by 6 global collaborators. A de-identified subject ID, COVID-19 status, age in years and sex were almost always included in the sample metadata. Where available, HLA class I and class II types were obtained from metadata supplied by the sample provider rather than from assay-based typing. Study-wide findings and limitations: How much clinical and demographic metadata was included differed by source and by participant, and the metadata was provided uncurated.

As to this clone: Its target antigen remains unknown. No qualities accompany the bases; no much larger clone lies one base away.

Another Seattle source contributed samples from volunteer blood donors who had recovered from COVID-19. Collaborating institutions collected whole blood in K2EDTA tubes following their own protocols. For TCRbeta analysis, collaborators shipped samples as frozen whole blood, isolated PBMCs, or DNA extracted from either of those sample types. Trimming costs V 3 bases and J 4 bases, and their ends lie 10 bases apart. CDR3 length: 13 amino acids, cysteine to phenylalanine. Just the 39-base CDR3 DNA is kept, in frame starting at base 1. CDR1 and CDR2 were assigned from the germline V gene as SGDLS and YYNGEE. The immunoSEQ Assay, a bias-controlled multiplex PCR, was used to amplify TCRbeta CDR3 regions from genomic DNA. As for the original processing: Within the assay, amplification of reference gene primers was used to estimate how many nucleated cells each sample contained. Sequence reads were collapsed and filtered to measure the absolute abundance of every unique TCRbeta CDR3 rearrangement. Productive Simpson clonality was computed per sample as the square root of Simpson's diversity index over productive rearrangements. TCRdb stores this immuneACCESS table with in-frame sequences only. Part of the clones is absent; in the studies checked, under half of the shortfall reflects unresolved V genes, and no reason is known for the rest. Clonal size and the V and J genes are those of that table, whereas D and trimming came from the DNA. The sample yields 150,000 or so clones; around 82% were counted once. The ten largest clones add up to about 1.2% of the sample.

The receptor was isolated from a man between 60 and 75 years old who had recovered from COVID-19. Input material: peripheral blood. Here the chain combines TRBV9 and TRBJ1-1; TRBD1 is perhaps the D gene, given 5 matching bases. CDR3 region: CASSEGWVTEAFF. The sequenced DNA: TGTGCCAGCAGCGAGGGGTGGGTCACTGAAGCTTTCTTT.